The rows below give T cell receptor beta chains drawn from one sample of a study of T cells in Graves' hyperthyroidism and ophthalmopathy. TCRdb used MiXCR to reprocess the multiplex PCR reads, holding one entry per CDR3 protein. The sample holds about 420,000 distinct CDR3 sequences, 15% to 17% seen once. The sample consisted of blood. These receptors originate from a woman aged 18-29 years with Graves' hyperthyroidism. CDR3s include the opening cysteine and the closing phenylalanine or tryptophan. The order of the fields is D gene, V gene, clone size, J gene, CDR3 protein, CDR3 DNA. The D gene is left open where the match is weak. The listing skips clone size in some rows; elsewhere it reads once, few, many or a size class.

>NA|TRBV7-9|few|TRBJ2-7
CASSSPTDYEQYF
TGTGCCAGCAGCTCCCCTACTGACTACGAGCAGTACTTC
>NA|TRBV4-1|few|TRBJ1-5
CASSHNRDNQPQHF
TGCGCCAGCAGCCATAACAGGGACAATCAGCCCCAGCATTTT
>TRBD2|TRBV7-8|few|TRBJ2-2
CASSHPGGGGGGELFF
TGTGCCAGCAGTCACCCCGGCGGCGGGGGGGGCGGGGAGCTGTTTTTT
>NA|TRBV6-1|many|TRBJ1-4
CASRLGMAEKLFF
TGTGCCAGTCGTTTAGGGATGGCTGAAAAACTGTTTTTT
>NA|TRBV4-1|NA|TRBJ2-7
CASSQGSGGPYEQYF
TGCGCCAGCAGCCAAGGATCGGGGGGCCCCTACGAGCAGTACTTC
>TRBD1|TRBV2|NA|TRBJ2-3
CASSIGTGRGADTQYF
TGTGCCAGCTCGATAGGGACAGGGAGGGGCGCAGATACGCAGTATTTT
>TRBD2|TRBV3-1|NA|TRBJ2-2
CASRPRTSGGSIGELFF
TGTGCCAGCAGGCCGAGGACTAGCGGGGGGAGTATCGGGGAGCTGTTTTTT
>TRBD1|TRBV4-2|NA|TRBJ1-1
CASSIQTGRDTEAFF
TGTGCCAGCAGCATTCAGACAGGGAGGGACACTGAAGCTTTCTTT
>NA|TRBV3-1|many|TRBJ2-3
CASSQDLSGSTDTQYF
TGTGCCAGCAGCCAAGATCTTAGCGGTAGCACAGATACGCAGTATTTT
>NA|TRBV29-1|many|TRBJ1-2
CSVVKGVDGYTF
TGCAGCGTTGTCAAGGGGGTAGATGGCTACACCTTC
>NA|TRBV6-1|few|TRBJ2-1
CASKQDRIINEQFF
TGTGCCAGTAAACAGGACCGGATCATAAATGAGCAGTTCTTC
>NA|TRBV5-1|NA|TRBJ2-3
CASSLAIGGSSTDTQYF
TGCGCCAGCAGCTTGGCCATCGGGGGTTCTAGCACAGATACGCAGTATTTT
>TRBD2|TRBV20-1|NA|TRBJ2-3
CSAQKGLAGGADTQYF
TGCAGTGCCCAAAAGGGACTAGCGGGGGGCGCAGATACGCAGTATTTT
>NA|TRBV19|few|TRBJ2-1
CASSPPSPPHYEQFF
TGTGCCAGTAGCCCCCCTAGCCCTCCCCATTATGAGCAGTTCTTC
>TRBD1|TRBV4-1|many|TRBJ1-1
CASSPGWTGLTEAFF
TGCGCCAGCAGCCCAGGGTGGACAGGGTTGACTGAAGCTTTCTTT
>TRBD1|TRBV2|many|TRBJ1-2
CASRGTGSGGYTF
TGTGCCAGCAGAGGGACAGGCTCAGGGGGCTACACCTTC
>TRBD2|TRBV3-1|many|TRBJ2-1
CASSPSGRADEQFF
TGTGCCAGCAGCCCTAGCGGGAGGGCCGATGAGCAGTTCTTC
>TRBD1|TRBV5-1|NA|TRBJ2-1
CASSNGQVFYNEQFF
TGCGCCAGCAGCAATGGACAGGTGTTCTACAATGAGCAGTTCTTC
>NA|TRBV28|many|TRBJ2-1
CASSEAHNEQFF
TGTGCCAGCAGTGAGGCCCACAATGAGCAGTTCTTC
>TRBD2|TRBV28|many|TRBJ2-1
CASSPPGLAGRYNEQFF
TGTGCCAGCAGTCCACCGGGACTAGCGGGCCGATACAATGAGCAGTTCTTC
>TRBD1|TRBV7-9|few|TRBJ1-4
CASSSHFDRAGEKLFF
TGTGCCAGCAGCTCTCACTTCGACAGGGCGGGAGAAAAACTGTTTTTT
>NA|TRBV6-1|NA|TRBJ2-6
CASRPISSGANVLTF
TGTGCCAGCAGGCCGATTAGTTCTGGGGCCAACGTCCTGACTTTC
>NA|TRBV29-1|many|TRBJ1-3
CSATIGANSGNTIYF
TGCAGCGCGACAATCGGGGCCAACTCTGGAAACACCATATATTTT
>NA|TRBV11-2|many|TRBJ2-1
CASSYREEQFF
TGTGCCAGCAGCTACCGGGAAGAGCAGTTCTTC
>TRBD1|TRBV3-1|many|TRBJ2-7
CASSQGQRTYEQYF
TGTGCCAGCAGCCAGGGACAGCGGACCTACGAGCAGTACTTC
>TRBD2|TRBV7-9|many|TRBJ2-1
CASSLSSGSPEHEQFF
TGTGCCAGCAGCTTATCTAGCGGGAGCCCCGAACATGAGCAGTTCTTC
>NA|TRBV9|few|TRBJ2-2
CASSVVGARPGELFF
TGTGCCAGCAGCGTAGTGGGGGCGAGGCCCGGGGAGCTGTTTTTT
>NA|TRBV12-3/TRBV12-4|few|TRBJ2-3
CASSLAQGLLDTQYF
TGTGCCAGCAGTTTAGCTCAAGGGCTTTTGGATACGCAGTATTTT
>NA|TRBV6-2/TRBV6-3|few|TRBJ1-2
CAIKENLRSLYYGYTF
TGTGCCATCAAAGAGAACCTCAGGTCCCTCTACTATGGCTACACCTTC
>TRBD2|TRBV19|many|TRBJ2-1
CASSIGGPSGGLYNEQFF
TGTGCCAGTAGTATCGGCGGCCCCAGCGGGGGGCTATACAATGAGCAGTTCTTC
>NA|TRBV11-1|many|TRBJ2-1
CASSLAGDMNEQFF
TGTGCCAGCAGCTTAGCGGGAGATATGAATGAGCAGTTCTTC
>TRBD2|TRBV15|many|TRBJ2-1
CATSKGGSDNEQFF
TGTGCCACCAGCAAGGGCGGGAGTGACAATGAGCAGTTCTTC
>NA|TRBV7-9|NA|TRBJ1-1
CASSLVPHPNTEAFF
TGTGCCAGCAGCTTAGTTCCACACCCGAACACTGAAGCTTTCTTT
>TRBD2|TRBV29-1|NA|TRBJ2-3
CSVTGGVNTQYF
TGCAGCGTAACGGGGGGAGTAAATACGCAGTATTTT
>NA|TRBV11-2|many|TRBJ1-2
CASSTGYGYTF
TGTGCCAGCAGTACAGGCTATGGCTACACCTTC
>NA|TRBV7-2|many|TRBJ2-7
CASSTQEKYEQYF
TGTGCCAGCAGCACACAGGAGAAATACGAGCAGTACTTC
>TRBD2|TRBV7-3|many|TRBJ2-1
CASSHPGLAGYNEQFF
TGTGCCAGCAGCCACCCGGGACTAGCGGGTTACAATGAGCAGTTCTTC
>NA|TRBV5-1|NA|TRBJ2-2
CASGVRAEGPGELFF
TGCGCCAGCGGTGTACGAGCGGAAGGGCCCGGGGAGCTGTTTTTT
>NA|TRBV7-6|many|TRBJ1-6
CASSANRDSPLHF
TGTGCCAGCAGCGCTAACAGGGACTCACCCCTCCACTTT
>TRBD2|TRBV6-1|NA|TRBJ2-3
CASILAGAGTDTQYF
TGTGCCAGCATTTTAGCGGGAGCTGGCACAGATACGCAGTATTTT
>NA|TRBV6-2/TRBV6-3|NA|TRBJ2-7
CASTLRGGGEQYF
TGTGCCAGCACCTTAAGGGGAGGTGGCGAGCAGTACTTC
>TRBD1|TRBV5-1|NA|TRBJ2-2
CASSSPDRGRELFF
TGCGCCAGCAGCTCCCCGGACAGGGGAAGGGAGCTGTTTTTT
>NA|TRBV7-2|NA|TRBJ2-2
CASSLEGRNTGELFF
TGTGCCAGCAGCTTAGAGGGCAGAAACACCGGGGAGCTGTTTTTT
>TRBD1|TRBV25-1|once|TRBJ1-6
CASSESGGGPNSPLHF
TGTGCCAGCAGTGAATCAGGGGGGGGGCCTAATTCACCCCTCCACTTT
>TRBD1|TRBV11-1|many|TRBJ2-1
CASSLGTGVFF
TGTGCCAGCAGCTTGGGGACAGGGGTGTTCTTC
>NA|TRBV5-4|many|TRBJ2-1
CASSILGAGLNNEQFF
TGTGCCAGCAGCATACTCGGAGCGGGTCTCAACAATGAGCAGTTCTTC
>TRBD1|TRBV3-1|many|TRBJ1-1
CASSLSTGDWDTEAFF
TGTGCCAGCAGCCTCTCCACAGGGGATTGGGACACTGAAGCTTTCTTT
>NA|TRBV6-5|many|TRBJ2-1
CASSYNWGEQFF
TGTGCCAGCAGTTATAACTGGGGGGAGCAGTTCTTC